The 27 T cell receptor beta chains below all came from one sample that was sequenced in a study of cytomegalovirus exposure and HLA in healthy donors. PCR was performed using 60 Vbeta and 13 Jbeta primers. The table came from immunoSEQ multiplex PCR; TCRdb's copy has only in-frame clones and leaves some out. The repertoire holds about 300,000 clones, with 86% as singletons. The specimen was PBMCs. Every receptor here comes from a man between 35 and 55 years old in good health and CMV-seropositive.

The chain combines TRBV9 with TRBJ2-6; D call uncertain. V was shortened by 4 bases and J by 0 bases, with 8 bases between the two germline ends. Germline CDR1 is SGDLS and CDR2 is YYNGEE. The CDR3 runs to 15 residues. This CDR3 is CASSPHSSGANVLTF. In DNA, the CDR3 is TGTGCCAGCAGCCCGCATAGCTCTGGGGCCAACGTCCTGACTTTC.

In the case of this clone: Different DNA sequences within this sample yield the same CDR3. The rearrangement links TRBV7-9 to TRBJ1-5, with D maybe TRBD1 (5 bases). Trimming removed 0 bases from V and 2 bases from J, with 5 bases in between. This CDR3 has 14 residues. Germline CDR1 is SEHNR and CDR2 is FQNEAQ (reference sequence). Here the CDR3 DNA reads TGTGCCAGCAGCTTAGCAGGGGGCAATCAGCCCCAGCATTTT. Residues: CASSLAGGNQPQHF.

This clone was detected only once. The chain combines TRBV18 with TRBJ1-1; no clear D. This CDR3 is built from 13 residues. Trimming removed 9 bases from V and 1 base from J, with 12 bases in between. Germline CDR1 and CDR2: KGHSH and LQKENI. CDR3 nucleotide sequence: TGTGCCAGTTCCCCCTTGAGGAACACTGAAGCTTTCTTT. This translates into CASSPLRNTEAFF.

This sequence joins TRBV19 and TRBJ2-4; possibly TRBD1 for D (6 bases). The germline CDR1 and CDR2 sequences are LNHDA and SQIVND (reference sequence). V shed 3 bases and J shed 0 bases, with 15 bases lying between them. The CDR3 has 17 residues. For the CDR3, the DNA is TGTGCCAGTAGTATCCGACAGGCTGCCTTAGCCAAAAACATTCAGTACTTC. Amino acid sequence: CASSIRQAALAKNIQYF.

This chain connects TRBV6-5 to TRBJ2-5; D possibly corresponds to TRBD2 (5 bases). The germline V and J ends were trimmed by 0 bases and 4 bases, with 12 bases remaining between them. This CDR3 spans 15 amino acids. In germline, CDR1 is MNHEY, CDR2 SVGAGI. This CDR3 reads CASSYSALGGETQYF. In DNA, the CDR3 is TGTGCCAGCAGTTACTCGGCACTAGGAGGAGAGACCCAGTACTTC.

The rearrangement uses TRBV18 and TRBJ2-1; 7 bases align to TRBD1. Losses at the gene ends were 5 bases for V and 2 bases for J; bases not matched to a gene: 0. CDR3 size: 13 residues. Looked up from germline, CDR1 is KGHSH and CDR2 is LQKENI. CDR3 amino acids: CASSTGAYNEQFF. CDR3 DNA: TGTGCCAGCTCAACAGGGGCCTACAATGAGCAGTTCTTC.

The chain employs TRBV7-2 and TRBJ2-7, with D unresolved. Germline CDR1 reads SGHTA; CDR2 reads FQGNSA. The CDR3 contains 14 residues. V was trimmed by 1 base and J by 5 bases, leaving 12 bases between them. The CDR3 loop reads CASSLVIEENEQYF. The CDR3, as DNA: TGTGCCAGCAGCTTAGTGATAGAGGAAAACGAGCAGTACTTC.

The chain carries TRBV2 and TRBJ2-3, with TRBD1 as a possible D gene (6 bases). Germline V gene sequence: CDR1 SNHLY, CDR2 FYNNEI. The CDR3 has 13 amino acids. Trimming left V 5 bases short and J 6 bases short, with 12 bases between. The CDR3 is CASSYQGSDTQYF. The CDR3 DNA reads TGTGCCAGCAGTTACCAGGGGAGCGATACGCAGTATTTT.

The CDR3 spells CASSNPDRVSNQPQHF. The CDR3 nucleotides read TGTGCCAGCAGCAATCCGGACAGGGTTAGCAATCAGCCCCAGCATTTT. The chain combines TRBV21-1 with TRBJ1-5; the D call in the table, TRBD1, was not verified against the DNA. TRBV21-1 is a pseudogene locus. CDR3 length: 16 residues.

The V gene is TRBV9, the J gene TRBJ2-2; possibly TRBD1 for D (6 bases). Germline lookup yields CDR1 SGDLS and CDR2 YYNGEE. V lost 4 bases, J lost 3 bases, and 25 bases lay in between. The CDR3 sequence is 19 residues long. CDR3 amino acids: CASSYRAGDGLSDTGELFF. CDR3 coding DNA: TGTGCCAGCAGCTACCGTGCAGGGGATGGCCTATCGGACACCGGGGAGCTGTTTTTT.

This chain connects TRBV27 to TRBJ2-7, with D maybe TRBD1 (6 bases). Germline loops: CDR1 MNHEY, CDR2 SMNVEV (reference sequence). V was trimmed by 5 bases and J by 6 bases, leaving 20 bases between them. CDR3 length: 15 residues. This chain's CDR3 is CASSPWTVSGGEQYF. The CDR3, as DNA: TGTGCCAGCAGTCCTTGGACAGTCTCGGGCGGCGAGCAGTACTTC.

The CDR3, as DNA: TGTGCCAGCAGCCAACTAGGACTAGCGGGAGCGGACGGGGAGCTGTTTTTT. Protein sequence: CASSQLGLAGADGELFF. The chain uses TRBV7-2 and TRBJ2-2, with 13 bases aligning to TRBD2. The junction had 10 bases not matched to a gene; V was cut back by 5 bases and J by 7 bases. The germline gives CDR1 SGHTA, CDR2 FQGNSA. CDR3 size: 17 residues.

The V call is TRBV14, the J call TRBJ2-3, with 10 nucleotides matching TRBD2. V shed 3 bases and J 1 base; nucleotides not matched to a gene: 1. Germline CDR1 is SGHDN and CDR2 is FVKESK. CDR3 size: 15 residues. CDR3 DNA sequence: TGTGCCAGCAGCCACGGACTAGCGGGCACAGATACGCAGTATTTT. This codes for CASSHGLAGTDTQYF.

V usage is TRBV19 and J usage is TRBJ2-3, with 10 bases that match TRBD1. The V and J ends lost 5 bases and 4 bases, in that order; junction bases with no gene match: 3. Germline V gene lookup returns CDR1 LNHDA and CDR2 SQIVND (reference sequence). The CDR3 loop spans 14 amino acids. This CDR3 reads CASSVDRGPDTQYF. The CDR3 DNA reads as TGTGCCAGTAGTGTCGACAGGGGGCCAGATACGCAGTATTTT.

V and J are TRBV7-6 and TRBJ2-7; 10 bases are a match to TRBD1. This CDR3 is built from 17 residues. V lost 4 bases to trimming and J lost 1 base; unmatched junction nucleotides: 10. Germline V lookup: CDR1 SGHVS, CDR2 FNYEAQ. The CDR3 spells CASSSGTGDYLSYEQYF. As DNA, the CDR3 is TGTGCCAGCAGCTCAGGGACAGGGGACTACCTATCCTACGAGCAGTACTTC.

The genes are TRBV28 and TRBJ2-1, with D perhaps TRBD1 (6 bases). V lost 2 bases, J lost 5 bases, and 10 bases lay in between. There are 14 residues in the CDR3. From germline, CDR1 is MDHEN and CDR2 SYDVKM. DNA for the CDR3: TGTGCCAGCAGTTTACCGGGACAAAACAATGAGCAGTTCTTC. Protein product: CASSLPGQNNEQFF.

The J gene is TRBJ1-4, the V gene TRBV7-9, with a tentative D call TRBD1 (5 bases). Looked up from germline, CDR1 is SEHNR and CDR2 is FQNEAQ (reference sequence). The ends were cut back, 3 bases at V and 8 bases at J, with 16 bases in the middle. This CDR3 has 15 residues. Here the CDR3 DNA reads TGTGCCAGCAGCTTGGTGGGGGGTGTGAGCGAAAAACTGTTTTTT. Its translation is CASSLVGGVSEKLFF.

The chain employs TRBV6-5 and TRBJ2-3, with D possibly matching TRBD2 (7 bases). CDR1 is MNHEY, CDR2 SVGAGI, per germline. Trimming stripped 2 bases from V and 4 bases from J, with 16 bases between. This CDR3 has 16 residues. CDR3 coding DNA: TGTGCCAGCAGTTACGAGGGGGAGGGCCTAGCAGATACGCAGTATTTT. This gives the protein CASSYEGEGLADTQYF.

The rearrangement links TRBV6-5 to TRBJ2-5; the match to TRBD2 covers 7 bases. The CDR3 spans 12 residues. The J segment lost 3 bases and the V segment lost 6 bases, leaving 1 base of the junction unmatched. CDR1 is MNHEY and CDR2 is SVGAGI in the germline V gene. The DNA of the CDR3 is TGTGCCAGCAGCCGGGGGGAAGAGACCCAGTACTTC. Translation: CASSRGEETQYF.

V is TRBV28 and J is TRBJ1-4; 7 bases are a match to TRBD1. V lost 7 bases, J lost 6 bases, and 8 bases stayed unmatched. The germline gives CDR1 MDHEN, CDR2 SYDVKM. The CDR3 sequence is 14 residues long. CDR3 residues: CASNNRGWDEKLFF. In DNA, the CDR3 is TGTGCCAGCAATAACAGGGGCTGGGATGAAAAACTGTTTTTT. The full variable domain, in which reference TRBV28 and TRBJ1-4 provide the parts outside the CDR3, is DVKVTQSSRYLVKRTGEKVFLECVQDMDHENMFWYRQDPGLGLRLIYFSYDVKMKEKGDIPEGYSVSREKKERFSLILESASTNQTSMYLCASNNRGWDEKLFFGSGTQLSVL.

The rearrangement joins TRBV27 to TRBJ2-5; no definite D call. Germline lookup yields CDR1 MNHEY and CDR2 SMNVEV (reference sequence). V lost 2 bases, J lost 2 bases, and 9 bases lay in between. CDR3 length: 14 residues. The CDR3 protein is CASSLENKQETQYF. CDR3 DNA: TGTGCCAGCAGTTTAGAAAACAAACAAGAGACCCAGTACTTC.

The chain uses TRBV4-3 and TRBJ1-1, with D possibly matching TRBD1 (5 bases). The CDR3 runs to 13 residues. Trimming took 1 base from V and 7 from J, leaving 10 bases between them. The germline V gene has CDR1 LGHNA and CDR2 YSLEER. For the CDR3, the DNA is TGCGCCAGCAGCCAAGTTCACCAGGGTGAAGCTTTCTTT. It yields the protein CASSQVHQGEAFF.

The DNA of the CDR3 is TGTGCCAGCGGTGGGACTAGCGGGAACACAGATACGCAGTATTTT. Its protein product is CASGGTSGNTDTQYF. The gene calls are TRBV7-6 and TRBJ2-3; 13 bases line up with TRBD2. V lost 8 bases and J lost 2; bases outside the gene matches: 4. CDR3 size: 15 residues. The germline CDR1 and CDR2 sequences are SGHVS and FNYEAQ.

The chain is built from TRBV14 and TRBJ2-1; 9 bases fit TRBD2. V trimming: 1 base; J trimming: 4 bases; junction bases outside the gene matches: 2. The germline CDR1 and CDR2 sequences are SGHDN and FVKESK. CDR3 size: 15 residues. The CDR3 sequence is CASSQGAGGYNEQFF. The CDR3 coding sequence is TGTGCCAGCAGCCAAGGAGCGGGAGGTTACAATGAGCAGTTCTTC.

The chain couples TRBV19 to TRBJ1-5, with D unclear. There are 13 residues in the CDR3. Trimming stripped 5 bases from V and 8 bases from J, with 13 bases between. Germline V gene data show CDR1 as LNHDA and CDR2 as SQIVND (reference sequence). The CDR3 nucleotides read TGTGCCAGTAGTTCAACCCCATCGGAGCCCCAGCATTTT. This gives the protein CASSSTPSEPQHF.

The chain is built from TRBV6-5 and TRBJ2-7; TRBD1 matches 8 bases. The germline V gene encodes CDR1 MNHEY and CDR2 SVGAGI. Unmatched junction bases numbered 10, after V lost 6 bases and J lost 3 bases. The CDR3 totals 15 residues. The chain's CDR3 is CASSGPGQGHYEQYF. In nucleotides, the CDR3 is TGTGCCAGCAGCGGGCCCGGACAGGGACACTACGAGCAGTACTTC.

This clone appeared a few times. The rearrangement links TRBV16 to TRBJ1-5, with D unresolved. CDR3 length equals 17 residues. The germline V gene has CDR1 KGHSY and CDR2 FQNENV. The V gene lost 1 base and the J gene lost 0 bases, with 13 bases spanning the gap. The CDR3 nucleotides read TGTGCCAGCAGCCAATGGTACGTTACTAATAGCAATCAGCCCCAGCATTTT. Translating it yields CASSQWYVTNSNQPQHF. Supplemented by reference TRBV16 and TRBJ1-5, the full variable domain reads GEEVAQTPKHLVRGEGQKAKLYCAPIKGHSYVFWYQQVLKNEFKFLISFQNENVFDETGMPKERFSAKCLPNSPCSLEIQATKLEDSAVYFCASSQWYVTNSNQPQHFGDGTRLSIL.